The 3 T cell receptor beta chains presented below share a single source sample, sequenced in a study of T cell repertoires in cytomegalovirus infection. These TCRs are of unknown antigen specificity. TCRdb re-analysed the reads in MiXCR, keeping a single row per CDR3 protein. The table shows hundreds of thousands of distinct CDR3 sequences, with roughly 46% occurring only once. This specimen consisted of cultured PBMCs, obtained from culture after CMV antigen stimulation. These receptors originate from a human donor in good health (CMV status not recorded). Some clones in this sample may be carry-over from other donors' samples.

This clonotype was observed a few times. The genes are TRBV5-6 and TRBJ2-7; D perhaps matches TRBD1 (6 bases). The V and J ends lost 6 bases and 6 bases respectively, with 19 bases between them. The CDR3 has 14 amino acids. Germline V lookup: CDR1 SGHDT, CDR2 YYEEEE. The CDR3 is CASTPGDDRSEQYF. The DNA for the CDR3 is TGTGCCAGCACCCCAGGGGACGATCGGAGCGAGCAGTACTTC.

This clonotype turned up a few times. The rearrangement uses TRBV12-5 and TRBJ2-6; D uncertain. The CDR3 contains 20 residues. The germline gives CDR1 LGHNT, CDR2 FRNRAP. Trimming left V 0 bases short and J 0 bases short, with 18 bases between. The CDR3: CASGLVPDGVSFSGANVLTF. In DNA form, the CDR3 reads TGTGCTAGTGGTTTGGTACCAGACGGAGTATCCTTCTCTGGGGCCAACGTCCTGACTTTC.

The chain uses TRBV12-3 or TRBV12-4 and TRBJ1-3; D is unclear. Deletions cut 10 bases from V and 2 bases from J, with 12 bases between. This CDR3 has 13 amino acids. CDR3 bases: TGTGCCACCCGGGTTACTACTGGAAACACCATATATTTT. Protein product: CATRVTTGNTIYF.